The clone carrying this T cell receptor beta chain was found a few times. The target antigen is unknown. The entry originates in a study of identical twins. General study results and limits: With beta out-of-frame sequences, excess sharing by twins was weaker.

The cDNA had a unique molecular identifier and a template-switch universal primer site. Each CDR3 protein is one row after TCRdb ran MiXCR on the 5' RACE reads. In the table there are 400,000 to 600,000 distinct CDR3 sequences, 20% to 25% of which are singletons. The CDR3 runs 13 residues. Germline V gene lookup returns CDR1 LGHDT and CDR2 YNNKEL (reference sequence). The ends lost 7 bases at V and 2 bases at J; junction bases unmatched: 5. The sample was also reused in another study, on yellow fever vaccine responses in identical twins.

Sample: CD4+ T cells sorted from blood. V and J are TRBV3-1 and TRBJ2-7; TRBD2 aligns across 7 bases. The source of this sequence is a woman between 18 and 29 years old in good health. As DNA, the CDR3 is TGTGCCAGCACGGCGGGAGAGGCCTACGAGCAGTACTTC. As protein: CASTAGEAYEQYF.